This T cell receptor (beta chain) stems from a study of blood T cell repertoires in COVID-19. Study in general: From T cells, B-cell-depleted T cells, or PBMCs came the material, which was cDNA or gDNA.

V was shortened by 10 bases and J by 1 base, with 4 bases between the two germline ends. This CDR3 is built from 10 residues. CDR1 is LNHDA and CDR2 is SQIVND in the germline V gene (reference sequence). This clone was seen more than once but under ten times. In the original analysis: Reference gene primer amplification in the assay estimated nucleated cell counts. Repertoires were generated with immunoSEQ multiplex PCR, while TCRdb's copy carries only in-frame clones and drops some. V, J and clone size are those of that table, while D and trimming were read from the DNA. The repertoire includes tens of thousands of clones, approximately 85% of them detected once, and 5% to 5.5% sits in the top ten.

Sample: peripheral blood. This sequence joins TRBV19 and TRBJ1-1; D is uncertain. The TCR was taken from a woman of 80 years or more with active or convalescent COVID-19. The CDR3 DNA follows: TGTGCCACCGGGAACACTGAAGCTTTCTTT. It codes for CATGNTEAFF. Based on the CDR3 plus reference TRBV19 and TRBJ1-1, the full variable domain is DGGITQSPKYLFRKEGQNVTLSCEQNLNHDAMYWYRQDPGQGLRLIYYSQIVNDFQKGDIAEGYSVSREKKESFPLTVTSAQKNPTAFYLCATGNTEAFFGQGTRLTVV.